This TCR beta chain came from a study of T cell responses to AZD1222 COVID-19 vaccine. General observations from the study: Mostly white British, mostly female donors; authors suggested clonal diversity may be underestimated. Of spike-specific TCRs, nearly half reportedly target regions left unmutated in variants.

Worth noting for this clone: The target antigen is unknown.

The table came from immunoSEQ multiplex PCR; TCRdb's copy has only in-frame clones and leaves some out. Here the sample spans about 84,000 clones, roughly 86% being singletons. There are 15 residues in the CDR3. After removal of 5 bases from V and 5 bases from J, the junction contained 12 bases not matched to a gene. Germline CDR1 and CDR2: MNHEY and SVGEGT. The rearrangement links TRBV6-2 or TRBV6-3 to TRBJ2-7, with 7 bases lining up with TRBD1. The sequence came from an adult who received the AZD1222 COVID-19 vaccine. This specimen was peripheral blood, taken 28 days after the second AZD1222 dose. In nucleotides, the CDR3 is TGTGCCAGCAGTCCACGGGGAGAAGGGGGCGACGAGCAGTACTTC. Amino acids: CASSPRGEGGDEQYF.